The sequence of this T cell receptor beta chain was determined in a study of CD8+CD57+ T cells in acquired aplastic anemia. As regards this clonotype: One end of the junction is discordant with germline, which a read error may explain.

Looked up from germline, CDR1 is MDHEN and CDR2 is SYDVKM. This CDR3 comprises 13 residues. TCR beta VDJ and CDR3 profiling used genomic DNA as template. TCRdb redid the calling of the reads with MiXCR, one entry per CDR3 protein. The table has some 140,000 distinct CDR3 sequences, around two fifths seen once. The V and J genes are TRBV28 and TRBJ1-1, with TRBD1 identical over 7 bases. The receptor's source is a human donor in good health, serving as a control. Material for sequencing was sorted CD4+, CD8+, or CD8+CD57+ T cells (not recorded which) from PBMCs. CDR3 sequence reads: CASRTGMNTEALF. CDR3 DNA: TGTGCCAGCAGGACAGGGATGAACACTGAAGCTCTCTTT.